This T cell receptor beta chain was retrieved from a study of cytomegalovirus exposure and HLA in healthy donors. Across the study: An analysis done earlier identified roughly 120 million unique TCR beta sequences from about 180 million T cells.

The germline V gene has CDR1 SGHNT and CDR2 YYREEE (reference sequence). V lost 0 bases to trimming and J lost 0 bases; unmatched junction nucleotides: 2. The CDR3 has 16 residues. On this clone itself: The antigen remains unidentified.

Notes on the study in general: Data from an earlier analysis indicated that most TCR beta V segments were productive either about 90% or about 30% of the time. In a later analysis, HLA-associated TCR beta chains were more clonally expanded than equally common others.

The PCR was carried out with 60 Vbeta primers and 13 Jbeta primers. In the authors' methods: In a later analysis, the count reached about 75 million unique TCR beta chains, with around 11 million shared. Sequencing was performed with immunoSEQ multiplex PCR; in TCRdb, only in-frame clones are kept and a portion is missing. V and J calls and clone size are those listed in that table; D and trimming were worked out from the DNA. There are fewer than 90,000 clones in the sample; roughly 76% occur only once, and over 1.1% lies in the top ten. The sequence came from a male donor in good health and CMV-seronegative. The chain combines TRBV5-4 with TRBJ2-2; 7 bases are shared with TRBD1. Sequenced: PBMCs. The CDR3 loop reads CASSLEGGSNTGELFF. DNA for the CDR3: TGTGCCAGCAGCTTGGAAGGGGGCTCGAACACCGGGGAGCTGTTTTTT. Complete variable domain (other parts from reference TRBV5-4 and TRBJ2-2): ETGVTQSPTHLIKTRGQQVTLRCSSQSGHNTVSWYQQALGQGPQFIFQYYREEENGRGNFPPRFSGLQFPNYSSELNVNALELDDSALYLCASSLEGGSNTGELFFGEGSRLTVL.